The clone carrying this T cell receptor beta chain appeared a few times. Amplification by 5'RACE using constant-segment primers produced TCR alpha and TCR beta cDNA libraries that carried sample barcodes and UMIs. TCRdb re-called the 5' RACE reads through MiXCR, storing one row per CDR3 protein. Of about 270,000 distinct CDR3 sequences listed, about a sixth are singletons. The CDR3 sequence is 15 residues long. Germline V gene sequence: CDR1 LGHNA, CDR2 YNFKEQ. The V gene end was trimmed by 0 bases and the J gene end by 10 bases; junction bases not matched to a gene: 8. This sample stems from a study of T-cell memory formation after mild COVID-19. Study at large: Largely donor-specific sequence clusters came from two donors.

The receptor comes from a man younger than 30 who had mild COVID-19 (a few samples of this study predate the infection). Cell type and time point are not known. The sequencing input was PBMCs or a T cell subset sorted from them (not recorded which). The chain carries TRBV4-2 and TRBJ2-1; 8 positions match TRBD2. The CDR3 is CASSQEQAGVGEQFF. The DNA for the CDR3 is TGTGCCAGCAGCCAAGAACAAGCGGGGGTTGGCGAGCAGTTCTTC.